What follows is one T cell receptor (beta chain) and its context. The protocol was immunoSEQ multiplex PCR, while the TCRdb copy is restricted to in-frame clones and leaves out a portion. The top ten hold about 3.9% of the sample, which has some 170,000 clones, about 87% seen once. The sample belongs to a study of blood T cell repertoires in COVID-19. The CDR3 is made up of 16 amino acids. V dropped 4 bases and J dropped 0 bases, with 14 bases sitting between them. CDR1 and CDR2 from the germline V gene are MGHRA and YSYEKL. The chain uses TRBV4-1 and TRBJ2-3; D ambiguous. This receptor was identified in an older woman who had recovered from COVID-19. Sequenced material: peripheral blood. CDR3 residues: CASSPDPETSTDTQYF. CDR3 in DNA: TGCGCCAGCAGCCCTGACCCGGAGACTAGCACAGATACGCAGTATTTT.